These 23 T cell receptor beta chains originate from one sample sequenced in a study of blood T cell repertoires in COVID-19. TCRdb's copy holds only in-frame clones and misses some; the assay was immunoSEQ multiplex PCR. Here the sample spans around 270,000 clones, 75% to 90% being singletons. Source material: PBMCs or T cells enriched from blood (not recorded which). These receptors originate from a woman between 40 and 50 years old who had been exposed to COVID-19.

The CDR3 coding sequence is TGTGCCAGCAGCCGCCCAGGGCTTAATGAAAAACTGTTTTTT. Amino acids: CASSRPGLNEKLFF. The V and J genes are TRBV28 and TRBJ1-4; tentative D call: TRBD1 (5 bases). CDR1 is MDHEN, CDR2 SYDVKM, per germline. The CDR3 length is 14 residues. Trimming left V 6 bases short and J 4 bases short, with 12 bases between.

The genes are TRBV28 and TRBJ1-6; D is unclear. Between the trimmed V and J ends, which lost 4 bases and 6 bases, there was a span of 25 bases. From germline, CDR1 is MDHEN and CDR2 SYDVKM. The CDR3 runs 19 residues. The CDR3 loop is CASSSRFGYWGVGNSPLHF. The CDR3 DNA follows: TGTGCCAGCAGTTCCAGGTTCGGATACTGGGGAGTTGGTAATTCACCCCTCCACTTT.

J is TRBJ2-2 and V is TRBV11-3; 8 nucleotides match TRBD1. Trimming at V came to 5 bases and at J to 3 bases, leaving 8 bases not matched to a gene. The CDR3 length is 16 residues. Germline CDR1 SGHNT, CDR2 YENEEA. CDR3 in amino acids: CASSRLGQEHTGELFF. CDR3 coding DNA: TGTGCCAGCAGCCGCTTGGGACAGGAACACACCGGGGAGCTGTTTTTT.

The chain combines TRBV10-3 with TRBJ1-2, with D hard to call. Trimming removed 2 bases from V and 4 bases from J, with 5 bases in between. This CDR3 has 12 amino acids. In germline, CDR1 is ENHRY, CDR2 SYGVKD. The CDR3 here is CAISETSYGYTF. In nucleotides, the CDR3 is TGTGCCATCAGTGAGACTTCCTATGGCTACACCTTC.

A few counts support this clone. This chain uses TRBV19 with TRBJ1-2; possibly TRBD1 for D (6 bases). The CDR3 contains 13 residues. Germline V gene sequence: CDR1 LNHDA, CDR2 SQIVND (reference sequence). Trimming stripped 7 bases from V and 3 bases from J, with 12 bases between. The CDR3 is CASNTGIHYGYTF. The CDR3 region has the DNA TGTGCCAGTAATACAGGGATCCACTATGGCTACACCTTC.

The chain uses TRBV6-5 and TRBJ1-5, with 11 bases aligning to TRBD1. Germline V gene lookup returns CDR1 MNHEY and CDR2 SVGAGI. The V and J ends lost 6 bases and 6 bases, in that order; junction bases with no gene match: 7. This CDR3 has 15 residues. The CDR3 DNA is TGTGCCAGCAGAGCCGCGGGACAGGGGGGTCAGCCCCAGCATTTT. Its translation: CASRAAGQGGQPQHF.

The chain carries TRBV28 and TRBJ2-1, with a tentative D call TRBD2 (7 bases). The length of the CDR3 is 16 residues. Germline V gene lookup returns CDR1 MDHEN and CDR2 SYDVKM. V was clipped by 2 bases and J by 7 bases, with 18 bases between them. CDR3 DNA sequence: TGTGCCAGCAGTTTACCCCTTAGGGGGGGGAGGAATGAGCAGTTCTTC. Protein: CASSLPLRGGRNEQFF. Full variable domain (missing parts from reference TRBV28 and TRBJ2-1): DVKVTQSSRYLVKRTGEKVFLECVQDMDHENMFWYRQDPGLGLRLIYFSYDVKMKEKGDIPEGYSVSREKKERFSLILESASTNQTSMYLCASSLPLRGGRNEQFFGPGTRLTVL.

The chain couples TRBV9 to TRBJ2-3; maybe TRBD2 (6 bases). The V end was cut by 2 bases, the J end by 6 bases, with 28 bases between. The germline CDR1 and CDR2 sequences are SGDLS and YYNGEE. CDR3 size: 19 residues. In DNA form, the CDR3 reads TGTGCCAGCAGCGTTGGGCTAGTGGGGGGTCCGCTCTTACCTGATACGCAGTATTTT. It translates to CASSVGLVGGPLLPDTQYF.

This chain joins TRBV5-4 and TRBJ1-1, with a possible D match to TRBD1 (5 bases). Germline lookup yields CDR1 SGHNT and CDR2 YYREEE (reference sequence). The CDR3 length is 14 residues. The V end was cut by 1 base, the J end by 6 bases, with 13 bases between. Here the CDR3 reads CASSLMGKGPEAFF. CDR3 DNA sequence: TGTGCCAGCAGCTTGATGGGGAAGGGGCCTGAAGCTTTCTTT.

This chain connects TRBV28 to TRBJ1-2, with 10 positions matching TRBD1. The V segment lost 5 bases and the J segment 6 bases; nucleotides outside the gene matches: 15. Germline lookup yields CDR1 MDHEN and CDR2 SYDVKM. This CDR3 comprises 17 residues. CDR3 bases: TGTGCCAGCAGTCCGAACTACCGGACAGGGGGTAAGGATGGCTACACCTTC. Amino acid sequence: CASSPNYRTGGKDGYTF.

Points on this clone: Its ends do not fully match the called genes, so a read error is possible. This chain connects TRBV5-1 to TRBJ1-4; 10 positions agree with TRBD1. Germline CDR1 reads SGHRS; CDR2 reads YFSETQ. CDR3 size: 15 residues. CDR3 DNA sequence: TGTGCCAGCAGCCTGACAGGGGGCACTGAGGAAAAACTGTTTTTT. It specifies CASSLTGGTEEKLFF.

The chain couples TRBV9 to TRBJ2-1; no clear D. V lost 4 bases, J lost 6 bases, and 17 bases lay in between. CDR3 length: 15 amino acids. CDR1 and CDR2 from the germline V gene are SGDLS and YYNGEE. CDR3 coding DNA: TGTGCCAGCAGCCCCTACGTTCCACCCCTCAATGAGCAGTTCTTC. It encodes CASSPYVPPLNEQFF.

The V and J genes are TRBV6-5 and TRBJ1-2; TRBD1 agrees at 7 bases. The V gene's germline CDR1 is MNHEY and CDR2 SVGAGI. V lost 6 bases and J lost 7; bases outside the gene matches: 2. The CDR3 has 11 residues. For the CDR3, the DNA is TGTGCCAGCAGAGCAGGGGGTGGCTACACCTTC. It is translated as CASRAGGGYTF.

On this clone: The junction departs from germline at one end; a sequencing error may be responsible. The CDR3 loop reads CASSSAPGTGYNEQFF. CDR3 DNA sequence: TGTGCCAGCAGCTCAGCCCCTGGGACAGGGTACAATGAGCAGTTCTTC. The chain combines TRBV5-1 with TRBJ2-1; 9 positions match TRBD1. This CDR3 is 16 amino acids long. Germline-derived CDR1 and CDR2 are SGHRS and YFSETQ.

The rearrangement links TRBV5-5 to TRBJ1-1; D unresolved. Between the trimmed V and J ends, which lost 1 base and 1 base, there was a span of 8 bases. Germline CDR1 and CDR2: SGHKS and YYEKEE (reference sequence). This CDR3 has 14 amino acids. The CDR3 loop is CASSLMVGNTEAFF. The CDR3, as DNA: TGTGCCAGCAGCTTGATGGTCGGGAACACTGAAGCTTTCTTT.

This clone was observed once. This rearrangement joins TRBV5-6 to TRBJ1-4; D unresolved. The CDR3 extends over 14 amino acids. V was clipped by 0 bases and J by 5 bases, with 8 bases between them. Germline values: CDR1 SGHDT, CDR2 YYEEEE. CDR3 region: CASSLGAFNEKLFF. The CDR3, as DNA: TGTGCCAGCAGCTTGGGAGCTTTCAATGAAAAACTGTTTTTT.

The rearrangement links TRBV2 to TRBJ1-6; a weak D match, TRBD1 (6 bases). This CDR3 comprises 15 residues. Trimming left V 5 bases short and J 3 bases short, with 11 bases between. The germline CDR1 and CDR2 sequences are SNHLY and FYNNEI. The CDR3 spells CASSNRAGYNSPLHF. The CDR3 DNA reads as TGTGCCAGCAGTAACAGGGCCGGCTATAATTCACCCCTCCACTTT.

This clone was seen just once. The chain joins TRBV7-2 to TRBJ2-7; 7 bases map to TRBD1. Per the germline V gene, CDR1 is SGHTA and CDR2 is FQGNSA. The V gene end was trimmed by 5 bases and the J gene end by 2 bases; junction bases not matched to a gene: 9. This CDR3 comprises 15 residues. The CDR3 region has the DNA TGTGCCAGCAGCCTAACTTGGACAGGTACCTACGAGCAGTACTTC. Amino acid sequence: CASSLTWTGTYEQYF. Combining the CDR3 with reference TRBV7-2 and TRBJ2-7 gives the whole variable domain GAGVSQSPSNKVTEKGKDVELRCDPISGHTALYWYRQSLGQGLEFLIYFQGNSAPDKSGLPSDRFSAERTGGSVSTLTIQRTQQEDSAVYLCASSLTWTGTYEQYFGPGTRLTVT.

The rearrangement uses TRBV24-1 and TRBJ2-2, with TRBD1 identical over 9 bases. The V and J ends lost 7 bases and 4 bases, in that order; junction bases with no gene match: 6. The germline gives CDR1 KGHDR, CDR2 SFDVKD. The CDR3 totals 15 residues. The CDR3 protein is CATSTGGVFTGELFF. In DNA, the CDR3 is TGTGCCACCAGCACAGGGGGCGTTTTCACCGGGGAGCTGTTTTTT.

The CDR3 nucleotides read TGCGCCAGCAGATTTGATCCTTCGAGTGGGACAGGGGGCTACGAGCAGTACTTC. Protein sequence: CASRFDPSSGTGGYEQYF. V and J are TRBV5-1 and TRBJ2-7; 11 bases map to TRBD1. Germline V gives CDR1 SGHRS, CDR2 YFSETQ. V lost 5 bases and J lost 3; bases outside the gene matches: 16. The CDR3 has 18 residues. Supplemented by reference TRBV5-1 and TRBJ2-7, the full variable domain reads KAGVTQTPRYLIKTRGQQVTLSCSPISGHRSVSWYQQTPGQGLQFLFEYFSETQRNKGNFPGRFSGRQFSNSRSEMNVSTLELGDSALYLCASRFDPSSGTGGYEQYFGPGTRLTVT.

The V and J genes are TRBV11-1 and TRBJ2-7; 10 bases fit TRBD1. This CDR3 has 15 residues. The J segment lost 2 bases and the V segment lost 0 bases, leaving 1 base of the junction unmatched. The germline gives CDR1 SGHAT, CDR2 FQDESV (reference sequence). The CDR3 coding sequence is TGTGCCAGCAGCTTAGCCGGGACAGGGGCCTACGAGCAGTACTTC. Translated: CASSLAGTGAYEQYF.

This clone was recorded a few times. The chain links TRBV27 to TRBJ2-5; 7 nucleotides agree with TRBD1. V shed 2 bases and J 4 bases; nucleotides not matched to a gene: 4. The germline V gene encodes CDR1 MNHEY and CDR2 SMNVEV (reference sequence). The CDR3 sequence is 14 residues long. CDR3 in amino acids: CASSLGRQGETQYF. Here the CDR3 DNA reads TGTGCCAGCAGTTTAGGTCGACAGGGAGAGACCCAGTACTTC.

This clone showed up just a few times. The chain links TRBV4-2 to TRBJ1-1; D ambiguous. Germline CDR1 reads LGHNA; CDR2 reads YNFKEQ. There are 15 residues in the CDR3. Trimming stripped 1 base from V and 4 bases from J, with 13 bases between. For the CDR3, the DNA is TGTGCCAGCAGCCAAGGTTCAGATTCGCTCACTGAAGCTTTCTTT. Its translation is CASSQGSDSLTEAFF.